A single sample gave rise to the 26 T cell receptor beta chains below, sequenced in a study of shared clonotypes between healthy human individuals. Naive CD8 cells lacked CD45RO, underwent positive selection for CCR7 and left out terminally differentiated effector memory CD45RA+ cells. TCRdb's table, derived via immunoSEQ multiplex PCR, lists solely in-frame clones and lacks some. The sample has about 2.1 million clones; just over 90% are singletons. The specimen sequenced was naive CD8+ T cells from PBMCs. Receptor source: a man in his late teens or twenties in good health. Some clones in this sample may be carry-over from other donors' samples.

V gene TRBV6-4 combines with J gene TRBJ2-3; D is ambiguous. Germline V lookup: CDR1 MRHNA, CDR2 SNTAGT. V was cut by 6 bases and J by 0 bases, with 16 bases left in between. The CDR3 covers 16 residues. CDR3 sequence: CASRASWASSTDTQYF. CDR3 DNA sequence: TGTGCCAGCAGGGCCTCCTGGGCGTCGAGCACAGATACGCAGTATTTT.

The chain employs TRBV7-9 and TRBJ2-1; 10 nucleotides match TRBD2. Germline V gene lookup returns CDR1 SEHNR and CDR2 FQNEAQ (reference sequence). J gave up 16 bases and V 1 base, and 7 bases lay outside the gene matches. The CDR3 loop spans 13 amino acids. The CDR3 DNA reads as TGTGCCAGCAGCTTAGATGGTACTAGCGGGATCTTCTTC. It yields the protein CASSLDGTSGIFF.

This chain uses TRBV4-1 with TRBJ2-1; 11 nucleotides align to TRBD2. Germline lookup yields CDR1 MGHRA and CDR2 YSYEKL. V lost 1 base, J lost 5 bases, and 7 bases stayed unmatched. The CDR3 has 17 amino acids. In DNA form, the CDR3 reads TGCGCCAGCAGCCAAGGTCCGGGACTAGCGGCGCACAATGAGCAGTTCTTC. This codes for CASSQGPGLAAHNEQFF.

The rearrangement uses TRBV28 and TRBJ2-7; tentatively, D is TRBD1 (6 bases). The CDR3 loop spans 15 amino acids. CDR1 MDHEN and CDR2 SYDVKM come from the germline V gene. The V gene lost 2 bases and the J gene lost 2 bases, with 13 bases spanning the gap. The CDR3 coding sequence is TGTGCCAGCAGTTTACTTCTGGGGGCGACCTACGAGCAGTACTTC. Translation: CASSLLLGATYEQYF. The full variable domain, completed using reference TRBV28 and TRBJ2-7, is DVKVTQSSRYLVKRTGEKVFLECVQDMDHENMFWYRQDPGLGLRLIYFSYDVKMKEKGDIPEGYSVSREKKERFSLILESASTNQTSMYLCASSLLLGATYEQYFGPGTRLTVT.

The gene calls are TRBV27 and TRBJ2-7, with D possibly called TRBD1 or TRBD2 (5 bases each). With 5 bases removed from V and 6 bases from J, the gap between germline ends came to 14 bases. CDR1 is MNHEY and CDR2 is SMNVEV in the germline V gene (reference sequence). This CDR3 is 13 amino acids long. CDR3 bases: TGTGCCAGCAGTGGAACGAGGGGCTTCGAGCAGTACTTC. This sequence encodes CASSGTRGFEQYF.

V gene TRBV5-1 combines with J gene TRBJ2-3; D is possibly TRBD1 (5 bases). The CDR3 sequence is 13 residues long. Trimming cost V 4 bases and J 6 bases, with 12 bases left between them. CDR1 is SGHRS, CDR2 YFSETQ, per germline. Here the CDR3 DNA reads TGCGCCAGCAGCCTACCTTCAGGGGATACGCAGTATTTT. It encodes CASSLPSGDTQYF.

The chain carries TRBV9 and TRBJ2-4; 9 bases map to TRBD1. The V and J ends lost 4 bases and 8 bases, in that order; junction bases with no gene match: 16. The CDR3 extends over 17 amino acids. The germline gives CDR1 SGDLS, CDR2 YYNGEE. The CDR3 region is CASSTRTGVVPGDIQYF. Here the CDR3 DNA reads TGTGCCAGCAGCACCCGGACAGGGGTAGTACCGGGGGACATTCAGTACTTC.

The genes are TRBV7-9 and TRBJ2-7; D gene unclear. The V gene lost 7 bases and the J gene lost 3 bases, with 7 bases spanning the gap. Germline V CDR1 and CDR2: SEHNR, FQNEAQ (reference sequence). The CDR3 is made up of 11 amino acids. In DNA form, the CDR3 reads TGTGCCAGCACGGTGAACTACGAGCAGTACTTC. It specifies CASTVNYEQYF.

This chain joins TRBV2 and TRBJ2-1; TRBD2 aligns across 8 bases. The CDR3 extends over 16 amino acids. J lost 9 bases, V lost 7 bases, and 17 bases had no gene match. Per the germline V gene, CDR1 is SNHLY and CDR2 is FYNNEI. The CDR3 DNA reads TGTGCCAGCAACCTAGGTGGACTGGCGGGAGGCGGTGAGCAGTTCTTC. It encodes CASNLGGLAGGGEQFF.

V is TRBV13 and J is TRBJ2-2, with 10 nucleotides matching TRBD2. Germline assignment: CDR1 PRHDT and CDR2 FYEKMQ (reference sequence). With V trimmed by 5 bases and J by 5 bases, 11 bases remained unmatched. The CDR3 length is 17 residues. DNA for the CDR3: TGTGCCAGCAGCCCCCGGGTGAGCGGGAGGGGAACCGGGGAGCTGTTTTTT. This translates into CASSPRVSGRGTGELFF.

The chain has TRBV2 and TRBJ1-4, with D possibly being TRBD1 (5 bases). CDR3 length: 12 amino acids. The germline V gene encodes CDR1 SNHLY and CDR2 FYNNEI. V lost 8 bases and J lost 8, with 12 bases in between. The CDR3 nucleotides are TGTGCCAGCGGGGGACTTTTCGAAAAACTGTTTTTT. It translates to CASGGLFEKLFF.

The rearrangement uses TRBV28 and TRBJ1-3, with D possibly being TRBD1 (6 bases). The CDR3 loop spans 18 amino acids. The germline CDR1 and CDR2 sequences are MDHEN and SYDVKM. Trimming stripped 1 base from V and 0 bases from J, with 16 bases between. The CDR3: CASSLFPGHKSSGNTIYF. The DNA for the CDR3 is TGTGCCAGCAGTTTATTTCCGGGACATAAGAGCTCTGGAAACACCATATATTTT.

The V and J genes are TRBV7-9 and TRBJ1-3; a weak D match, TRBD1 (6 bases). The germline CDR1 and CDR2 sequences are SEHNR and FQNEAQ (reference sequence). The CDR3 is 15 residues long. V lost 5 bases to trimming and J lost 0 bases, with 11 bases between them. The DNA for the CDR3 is TGTGCCAGCAGCCCAGGGGTTTACTCTGGAAACACCATATATTTT. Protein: CASSPGVYSGNTIYF.

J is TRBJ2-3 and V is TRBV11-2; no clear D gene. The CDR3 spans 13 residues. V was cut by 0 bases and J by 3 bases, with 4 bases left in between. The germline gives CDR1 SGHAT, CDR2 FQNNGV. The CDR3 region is CASSLDWTDTQYF. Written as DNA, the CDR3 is TGTGCCAGCAGCTTAGATTGGACAGATACGCAGTATTTT.

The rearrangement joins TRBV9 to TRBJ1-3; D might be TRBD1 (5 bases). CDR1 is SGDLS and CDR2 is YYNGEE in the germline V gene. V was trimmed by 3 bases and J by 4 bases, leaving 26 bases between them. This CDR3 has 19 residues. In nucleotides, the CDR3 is TGTGCCAGCAGCGAGCGAGGTCAGGGCTCTTTCGGGCAAGGAAACACCATATATTTT. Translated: CASSERGQGSFGQGNTIYF.

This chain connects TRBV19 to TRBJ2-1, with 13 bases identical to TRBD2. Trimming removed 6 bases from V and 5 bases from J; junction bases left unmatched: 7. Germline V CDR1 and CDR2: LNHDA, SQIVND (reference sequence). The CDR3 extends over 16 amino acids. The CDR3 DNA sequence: TGTGCCAGTAGCCCGCGGACTAGCGGGAGCAACAATGAGCAGTTCTTC. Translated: CASSPRTSGSNNEQFF.

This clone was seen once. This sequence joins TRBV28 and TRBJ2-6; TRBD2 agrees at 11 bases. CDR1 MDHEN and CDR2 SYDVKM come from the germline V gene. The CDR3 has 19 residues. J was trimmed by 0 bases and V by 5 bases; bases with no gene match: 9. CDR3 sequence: CASSPEGLAVLSGANVLTF. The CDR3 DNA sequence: TGTGCCAGCAGTCCGGAGGGACTAGCGGTCCTCTCTGGGGCCAACGTCCTGACTTTC.

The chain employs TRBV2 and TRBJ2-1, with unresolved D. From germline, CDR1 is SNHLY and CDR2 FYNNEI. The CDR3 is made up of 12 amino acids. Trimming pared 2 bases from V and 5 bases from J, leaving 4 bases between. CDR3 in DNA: TGTGCCAGCAGTGAACTTAACAATGAGCAGTTCTTC. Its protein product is CASSELNNEQFF.

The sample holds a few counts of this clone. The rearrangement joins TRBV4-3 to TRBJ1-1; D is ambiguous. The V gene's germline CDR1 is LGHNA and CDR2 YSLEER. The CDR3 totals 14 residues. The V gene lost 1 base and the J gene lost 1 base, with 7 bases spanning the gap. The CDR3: CASSQGSGNTEAFF. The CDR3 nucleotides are TGCGCCAGCAGCCAAGGTTCCGGGAACACTGAAGCTTTCTTT.

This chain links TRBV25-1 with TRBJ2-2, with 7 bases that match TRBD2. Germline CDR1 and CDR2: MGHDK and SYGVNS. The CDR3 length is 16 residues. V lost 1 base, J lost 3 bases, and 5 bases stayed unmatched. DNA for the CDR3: TGTGCCAGCAGTGAATCCAGCGGGACCTACACCGGGGAGCTGTTTTTT. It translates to CASSESSGTYTGELFF.

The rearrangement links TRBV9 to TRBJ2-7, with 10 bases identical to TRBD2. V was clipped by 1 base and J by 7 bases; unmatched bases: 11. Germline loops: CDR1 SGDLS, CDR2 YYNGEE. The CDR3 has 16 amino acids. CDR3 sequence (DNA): TGTGCCAGCAGCGTACAAAGCGGGAGGGCCTCGGGGGAGCAGTACTTC. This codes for CASSVQSGRASGEQYF.

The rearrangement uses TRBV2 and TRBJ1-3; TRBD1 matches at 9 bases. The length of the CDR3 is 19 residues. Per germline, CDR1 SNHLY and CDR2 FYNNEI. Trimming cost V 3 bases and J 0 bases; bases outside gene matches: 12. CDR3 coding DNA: TGTGCCAGCAGTGAGGACAGGGGTCCTAACTTGAGCTCTGGAAACACCATATATTTT. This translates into CASSEDRGPNLSSGNTIYF.

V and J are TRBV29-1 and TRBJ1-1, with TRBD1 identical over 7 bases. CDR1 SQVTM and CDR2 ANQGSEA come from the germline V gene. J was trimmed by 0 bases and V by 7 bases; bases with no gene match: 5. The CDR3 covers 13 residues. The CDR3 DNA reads TGCAGCGCTAAAGGGGGCATGAACACTGAAGCTTTCTTT. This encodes CSAKGGMNTEAFF.

As DNA, the CDR3 is TGTGCCAGCAGACCCGGGACAGGGTACGGAAACACCATATATTTT. Its translation: CASRPGTGYGNTIYF. The V gene is TRBV6-1, the J gene TRBJ1-3; the match to TRBD1 covers 9 bases. CDR1 is MNHNS and CDR2 is SASEGT in the germline V gene. V lost 6 bases and J lost 4; bases outside the gene matches: 7. CDR3 length: 15 amino acids.

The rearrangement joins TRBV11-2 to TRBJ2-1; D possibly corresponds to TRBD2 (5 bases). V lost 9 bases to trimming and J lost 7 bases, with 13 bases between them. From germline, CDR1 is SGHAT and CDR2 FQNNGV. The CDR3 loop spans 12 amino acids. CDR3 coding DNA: TGTGCCAGTTTCGGAGGTGGGAATGAGCAGTTCTTC. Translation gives CASFGGGNEQFF.

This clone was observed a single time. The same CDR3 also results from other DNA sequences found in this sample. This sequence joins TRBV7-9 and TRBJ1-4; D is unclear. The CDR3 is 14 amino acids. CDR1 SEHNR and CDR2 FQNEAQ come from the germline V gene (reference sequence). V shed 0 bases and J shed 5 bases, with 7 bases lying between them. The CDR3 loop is CASSLAGPNEKLFF. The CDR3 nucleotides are TGTGCCAGCAGCTTAGCAGGGCCAAATGAAAAACTGTTTTTT.